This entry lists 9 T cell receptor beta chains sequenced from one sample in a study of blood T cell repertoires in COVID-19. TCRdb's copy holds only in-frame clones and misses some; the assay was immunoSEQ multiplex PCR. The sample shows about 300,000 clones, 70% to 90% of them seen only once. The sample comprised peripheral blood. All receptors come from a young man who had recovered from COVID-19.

The CDR3 spells CASRWVEGPYNEQFF. Here the CDR3 DNA reads TGTGCCAGCAGGTGGGTCGAGGGCCCCTACAATGAGCAGTTCTTC. This rearrangement joins TRBV27 to TRBJ2-1; D is possibly TRBD2 (5 bases). This CDR3 has 15 amino acids. The germline gives CDR1 MNHEY, CDR2 SMNVEV (reference sequence). The V end was cut by 6 bases, the J end by 2 bases, with 14 bases between.

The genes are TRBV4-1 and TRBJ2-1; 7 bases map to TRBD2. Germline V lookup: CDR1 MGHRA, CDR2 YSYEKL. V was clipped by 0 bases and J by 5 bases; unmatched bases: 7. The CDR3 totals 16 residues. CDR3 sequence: CASSQDMASGHNEQFF. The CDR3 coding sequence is TGCGCCAGCAGCCAAGATATGGCTAGCGGCCACAATGAGCAGTTCTTC.

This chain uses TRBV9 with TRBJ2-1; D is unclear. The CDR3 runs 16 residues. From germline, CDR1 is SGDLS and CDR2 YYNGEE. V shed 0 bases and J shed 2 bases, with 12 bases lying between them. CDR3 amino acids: CASSVGASPAYNEQFF. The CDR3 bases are TGTGCCAGCAGCGTAGGGGCGAGCCCTGCCTACAATGAGCAGTTCTTC.

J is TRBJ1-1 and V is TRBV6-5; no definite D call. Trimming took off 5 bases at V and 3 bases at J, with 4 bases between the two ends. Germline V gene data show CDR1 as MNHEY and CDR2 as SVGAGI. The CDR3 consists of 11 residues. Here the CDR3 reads CASSRYTEAFF. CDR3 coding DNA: TGTGCCAGCAGTCGTTACACTGAAGCTTTCTTT.

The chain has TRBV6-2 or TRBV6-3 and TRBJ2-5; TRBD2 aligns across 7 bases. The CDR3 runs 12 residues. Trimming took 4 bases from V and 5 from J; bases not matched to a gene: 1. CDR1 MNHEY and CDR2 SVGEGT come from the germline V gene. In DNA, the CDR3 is TGTGCCAGCAGTTGGGAGGGTGAGACCCAGTACTTC. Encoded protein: CASSWEGETQYF.

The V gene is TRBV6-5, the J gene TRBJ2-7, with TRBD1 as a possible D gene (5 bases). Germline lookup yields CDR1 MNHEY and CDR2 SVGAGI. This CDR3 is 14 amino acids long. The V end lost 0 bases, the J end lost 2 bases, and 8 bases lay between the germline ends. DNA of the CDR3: TGTGCCAGCAGTTACTCGTTGGACACCTACGAGCAGTACTTC. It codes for CASSYSLDTYEQYF.

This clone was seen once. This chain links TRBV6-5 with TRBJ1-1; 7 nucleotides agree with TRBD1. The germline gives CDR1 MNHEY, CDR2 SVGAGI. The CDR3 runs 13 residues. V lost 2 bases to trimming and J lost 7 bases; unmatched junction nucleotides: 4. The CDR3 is CASSYLTGSEAFF. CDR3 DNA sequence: TGTGCCAGCAGTTACCTGACAGGGAGTGAAGCTTTCTTT.

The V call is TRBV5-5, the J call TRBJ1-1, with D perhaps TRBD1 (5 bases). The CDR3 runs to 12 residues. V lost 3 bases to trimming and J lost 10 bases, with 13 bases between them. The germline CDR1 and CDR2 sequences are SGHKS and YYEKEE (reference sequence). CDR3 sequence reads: CASSWGTEGAFF. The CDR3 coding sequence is TGTGCCAGCAGCTGGGGGACGGAGGGAGCTTTCTTT.

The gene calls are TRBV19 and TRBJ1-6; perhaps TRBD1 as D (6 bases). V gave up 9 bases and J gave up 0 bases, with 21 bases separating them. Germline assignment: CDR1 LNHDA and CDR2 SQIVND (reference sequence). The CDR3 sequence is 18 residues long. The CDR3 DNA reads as TGTGCCAGGCAGCGACAGGCCTTCCACAGCTCCTATAATTCACCCCTCCACTTT. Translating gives CARQRQAFHSSYNSPLHF.